This TCR beta chain was captured by sequencing in a study of blood T cell repertoires in COVID-19. As for the study in general: Specimens from acute and convalescent COVID-19 originated in the United States, Italy and Spain.

Methods used by the authors: Cell counts per sample came from amplifying reference gene primers. Some clones are missing from TCRdb's copy, which holds only in-frame ones; the method was immunoSEQ multiplex PCR. That table gives V, J and clone size, and the DNA gave D and trimming. The sample shows 250,000 or so clones, roughly 89% of them seen only once. V was pared by 3 bases and J by 6 bases, with 12 bases of the junction left unmatched. The CDR3 has 16 amino acids. Looked up from germline, CDR1 is KGHSH and CDR2 is LQKENI. Source material: peripheral blood. The source is a woman in her thirties or forties who had recovered from COVID-19. The V gene is TRBV18, the J gene TRBJ2-7; 9 positions agree with TRBD1. The CDR3 DNA is TGTGCCAGCTCACCCGTCCTGTGGGACAGGGCATCCGAGCAGTACGTC. Translating gives CASSPVLWDRASEQYV.